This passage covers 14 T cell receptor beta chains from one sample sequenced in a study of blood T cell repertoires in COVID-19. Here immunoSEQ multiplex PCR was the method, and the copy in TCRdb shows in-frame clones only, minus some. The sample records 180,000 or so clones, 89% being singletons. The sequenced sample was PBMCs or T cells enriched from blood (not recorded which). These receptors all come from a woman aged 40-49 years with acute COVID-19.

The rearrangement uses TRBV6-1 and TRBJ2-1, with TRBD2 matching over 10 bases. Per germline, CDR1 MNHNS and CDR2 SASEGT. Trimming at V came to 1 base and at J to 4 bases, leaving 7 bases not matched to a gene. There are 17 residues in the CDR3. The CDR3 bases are TGTGCCAGCAGTGAAGTTCTAGCGGGAGACCATTACAATGAGCAGTTCTTC. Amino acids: CASSEVLAGDHYNEQFF.

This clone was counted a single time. In nucleotides, the CDR3 is TGTGCCACCAGCAGAGATGTGGGGGCAGGGGAAAAACTGTTTTTT. Translating gives CATSRDVGAGEKLFF. The chain joins TRBV15 to TRBJ1-4; D may be TRBD1 (6 bases). This CDR3 comprises 15 residues. The V gene lost 0 bases and the J gene lost 8 bases, with 13 bases spanning the gap. Germline CDR1 reads LNHNV; CDR2 reads YYDKDF (reference sequence).

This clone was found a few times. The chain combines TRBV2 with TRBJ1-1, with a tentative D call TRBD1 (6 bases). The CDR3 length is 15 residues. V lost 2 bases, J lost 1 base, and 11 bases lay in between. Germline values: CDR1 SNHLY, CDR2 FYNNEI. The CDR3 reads CASSERGATNTEAFF. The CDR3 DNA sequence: TGTGCCAGCAGTGAACGGGGGGCCACGAACACTGAAGCTTTCTTT.

The CDR3 loop reads CASSGTGGEWGEAFF. CDR3 bases: TGTGCCAGCAGTGGGACAGGGGGAGAATGGGGTGAAGCTTTCTTT. The J gene is TRBJ1-1, the V gene TRBV27; 11 positions match TRBD1. This CDR3 region has 15 residues. Germline CDR1 is MNHEY and CDR2 is SMNVEV (reference sequence). After removal of 5 bases from V and 7 bases from J, the junction contained 9 bases not matched to a gene.

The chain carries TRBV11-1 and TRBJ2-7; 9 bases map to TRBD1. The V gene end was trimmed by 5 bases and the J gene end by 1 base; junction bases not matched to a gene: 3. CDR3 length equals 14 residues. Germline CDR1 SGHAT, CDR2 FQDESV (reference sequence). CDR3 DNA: TGTGCCAGCAGCATGGGACAGGGATCCTACGAGCAGTACTTC. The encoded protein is CASSMGQGSYEQYF.

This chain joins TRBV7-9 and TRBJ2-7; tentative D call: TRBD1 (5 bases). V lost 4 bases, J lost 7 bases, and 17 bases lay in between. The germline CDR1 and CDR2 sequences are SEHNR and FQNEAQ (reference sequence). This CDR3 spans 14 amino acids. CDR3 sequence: CASSSLGAQSEQYF. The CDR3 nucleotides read TGTGCCAGCAGCTCCCTAGGGGCTCAGTCGGAGCAGTACTTC.

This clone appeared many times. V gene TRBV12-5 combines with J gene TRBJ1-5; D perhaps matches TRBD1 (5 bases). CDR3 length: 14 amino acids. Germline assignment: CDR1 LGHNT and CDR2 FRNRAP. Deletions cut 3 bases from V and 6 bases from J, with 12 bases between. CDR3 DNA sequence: TGTGCTAGTGGTTTATCGGGGGGAGGTCAGCCCCAGCATTTT. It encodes CASGLSGGGQPQHF. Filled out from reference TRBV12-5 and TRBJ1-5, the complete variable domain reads DARVTQTPRHKVTEMGQEVTMRCQPILGHNTVFWYRQTMMQGLELLAYFRNRAPLDDSGMPKDRFSAEMPDATLATLKIQPSEPRDSAVYFCASGLSGGGQPQHFGDGTRLSIL.

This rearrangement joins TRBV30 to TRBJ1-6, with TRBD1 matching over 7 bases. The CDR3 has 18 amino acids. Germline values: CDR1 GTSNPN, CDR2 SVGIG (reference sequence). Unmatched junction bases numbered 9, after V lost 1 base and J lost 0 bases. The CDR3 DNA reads TGTGCCTGGAGTGGGGCTAGGGGGCAGAGCTCCTATAATTCACCCCTCCACTTT. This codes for CAWSGARGQSSYNSPLHF.

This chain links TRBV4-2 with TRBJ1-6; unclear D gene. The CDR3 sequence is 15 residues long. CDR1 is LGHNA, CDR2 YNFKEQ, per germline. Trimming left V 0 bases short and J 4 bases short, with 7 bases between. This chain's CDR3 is CASSQEEVYNSPLHF. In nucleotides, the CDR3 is TGTGCCAGCAGCCAAGAGGAGGTTTATAATTCACCCCTCCACTTT.

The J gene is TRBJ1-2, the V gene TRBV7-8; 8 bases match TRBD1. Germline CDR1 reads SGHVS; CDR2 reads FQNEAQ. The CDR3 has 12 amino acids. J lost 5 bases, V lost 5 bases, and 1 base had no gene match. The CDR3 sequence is CASSRTGYGYTF. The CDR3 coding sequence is TGTGCCAGCAGCCGGACAGGGTATGGCTACACCTTC.

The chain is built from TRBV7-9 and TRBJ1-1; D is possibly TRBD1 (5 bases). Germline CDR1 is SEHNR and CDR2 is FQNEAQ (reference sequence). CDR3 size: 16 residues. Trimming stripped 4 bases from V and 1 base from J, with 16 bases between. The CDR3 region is CASSSRDGGRNTEAFF. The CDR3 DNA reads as TGTGCCAGCAGCTCTAGGGACGGGGGAAGGAACACTGAAGCTTTCTTT.

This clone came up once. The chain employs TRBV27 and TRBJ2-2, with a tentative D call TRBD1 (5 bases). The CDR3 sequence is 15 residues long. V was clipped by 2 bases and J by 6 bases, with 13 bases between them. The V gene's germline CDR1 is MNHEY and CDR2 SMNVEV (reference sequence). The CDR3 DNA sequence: TGTGCCAGCAGTTTAAAAGGGGATAATGCCGGGGAGCTGTTTTTT. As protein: CASSLKGDNAGELFF.

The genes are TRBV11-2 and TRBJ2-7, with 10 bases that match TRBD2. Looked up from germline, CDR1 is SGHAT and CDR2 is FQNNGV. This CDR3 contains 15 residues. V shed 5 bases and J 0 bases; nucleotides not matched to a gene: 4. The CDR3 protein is CASSPTSGDSYEQYF. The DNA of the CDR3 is TGTGCCAGCAGCCCAACTAGCGGGGACTCCTACGAGCAGTACTTC. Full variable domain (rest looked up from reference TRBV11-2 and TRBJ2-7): EAGVAQSPRYKIIEKRQSVAFWCNPISGHATLYWYQQILGQGPKLLIQFQNNGVVDDSQLPKDRFSAERLKGVDSTLKIQPAKLEDSAVYLCASSPTSGDSYEQYFGPGTRLTVT.

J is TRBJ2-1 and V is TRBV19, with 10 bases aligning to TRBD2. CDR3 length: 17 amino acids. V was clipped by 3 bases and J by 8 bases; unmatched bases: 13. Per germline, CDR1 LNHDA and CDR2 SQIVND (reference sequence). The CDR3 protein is CASSIGQGPSGSDEQFF. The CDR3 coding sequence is TGTGCCAGTAGTATTGGTCAGGGCCCTAGCGGGAGCGATGAGCAGTTCTTC.